Below, 10 T cell receptor beta chains from the same sample are listed, as sequenced in a study of cytomegalovirus exposure and HLA in healthy donors. Primers: 60 Vbeta forward and 13 Jbeta reverse. Produced via immunoSEQ multiplex PCR; TCRdb's table is partial and in-frame only. The table lists some 150,000 clones. Input material: PBMCs. The receptor source for this set is a woman aged 18 to 35 in good health and CMV-seronegative.

This chain uses TRBV7-2 with TRBJ1-3; a possible D gene is TRBD1 (6 bases). V was cut by 1 base and J by 7 bases, with 14 bases left in between. The V gene's germline CDR1 is SGHTA and CDR2 FQGNSA. This CDR3 is 15 amino acids long. The CDR3 region is CASSLDGGGANTIYF. The CDR3, as DNA: TGTGCCAGCAGCTTAGACGGGGGGGGCGCGAACACCATATATTTT.

The chain links TRBV18 to TRBJ2-5; possibly TRBD1 for D (6 bases). The J call may not be correct, given that the DNA end is closer to TRBJ2-7. Germline V gene data show CDR1 as KGHSH and CDR2 as LQKENI. The length of the CDR3 is 15 residues. As DNA, the CDR3 is TGTGCCAGCTCACCCGGACAGCCAACATCCTACGAGCAGTACTTC. Its translation is CASSPGQPTSYEQYF.

This chain joins TRBV2 and TRBJ1-2; weak D call: TRBD1 (6 bases). Trimming shortened V by 11 bases and J by 2 bases, and 12 bases separated the two germline ends. The V gene's germline CDR1 is SNHLY and CDR2 FYNNEI. The CDR3 runs to 12 residues. CDR3 residues: CAYQDRNYGYTF. DNA for the CDR3: TGTGCCTATCAGGACAGAAACTATGGCTACACCTTC. Full variable domain (rest looked up from reference TRBV2 and TRBJ1-2): EPEVTQTPSHQVTQMGQEVILRCVPISNHLYFYWYRQILGQKVEFLVSFYNNEISEKSEIFDDQFSVERPDGSNFTLKIRSTKLEDSAMYFCAYQDRNYGYTFGSGTRLTVV.

The chain has TRBV5-4 and TRBJ2-3, with TRBD2 identical over 9 bases. The CDR3 loop spans 17 amino acids. The V segment lost 4 bases and the J segment 1 base; nucleotides outside the gene matches: 10. The germline gives CDR1 SGHNT, CDR2 YYREEE (reference sequence). The CDR3 nucleotides read TGTGCCAGCAGCACTGGGACTAGCAGAGCACGCACAGATACGCAGTATTTT. This translates into CASSTGTSRARTDTQYF.

The CDR3 bases are TGTGCCAGCAGCTCCGGGCAGGGGGCTGTGACAGATACGCAGTATTTT. Translating gives CASSSGQGAVTDTQYF. V gene TRBV6-6 combines with J gene TRBJ2-3; the match to TRBD1 covers 8 bases. This CDR3 is built from 16 residues. The ends lost 6 bases at V and 3 bases at J; junction bases unmatched: 11. From germline, CDR1 is MNHNY and CDR2 SVGAGI (reference sequence).

V gene TRBV5-1 combines with J gene TRBJ2-5; D is perhaps TRBD1 (5 bases). V lost 1 base and J 1 base, leaving 8 bases between the germline ends. This CDR3 has 14 amino acids. Germline loops: CDR1 SGHRS, CDR2 YFSETQ. CDR3 nucleotides: TGCGCCAGCAGCTTGTGGGGCTCCCAAGAGACCCAGTACTTC. Its protein product is CASSLWGSQETQYF.

The J gene is TRBJ2-3, the V gene TRBV27; D may be TRBD1 (5 bases). Germline V lookup: CDR1 MNHEY, CDR2 SMNVEV (reference sequence). The CDR3 spans 15 residues. V shed 6 bases and J shed 0 bases, with 13 bases lying between them. In DNA form, the CDR3 reads TGTGCCAGCAGGAAACCGACAGTCAGCACAGATACGCAGTATTTT. Amino acids: CASRKPTVSTDTQYF.

CDR3 amino acids: CASSKLADTGELFF. DNA of the CDR3: TGTGCCAGTAGTAAGTTGGCGGACACCGGGGAGCTGTTTTTT. The V and J genes are TRBV19 and TRBJ2-2; D is unresolved. Germline V CDR1 and CDR2: LNHDA, SQIVND (reference sequence). The CDR3 totals 14 residues. With 4 bases removed from V and 3 bases from J, the gap between germline ends came to 9 bases.

The chain uses TRBV19 and TRBJ2-1, with D unclear. The V end lost 6 bases, the J end lost 0 bases, and 3 bases lay between the germline ends. This CDR3 has 12 residues. Germline V CDR1 and CDR2: LNHDA, SQIVND (reference sequence). In DNA form, the CDR3 reads TGTGCCAGTAGCGGCTCCTACAATGAGCAGTTCTTC. Translating it yields CASSGSYNEQFF.

The V and J genes are TRBV18 and TRBJ2-3; 9 nucleotides match TRBD2. There are 15 residues in the CDR3. J lost 3 bases, V lost 4 bases, and 5 bases had no gene match. Germline loops: CDR1 KGHSH, CDR2 LQKENI. This chain's CDR3 is CASSRLAGETDTQYF. CDR3 DNA: TGTGCCAGCTCACGGTTAGCGGGAGAGACAGATACGCAGTATTTT. Full variable domain (missing parts from reference TRBV18 and TRBJ2-3): NAGVMQNPRHLVRRRGQEARLRCSPMKGHSHVYWYRQLPEEGLKFMVYLQKENIIDESGMPKERFSAEFPKEGPSILRIQQVVRGDSAAYFCASSRLAGETDTQYFGPGTRLTVL.